This TCR beta chain is drawn from a study of a mutant IDH1 vaccine in newly diagnosed glioma (dated by TCRdb to the early 2020s). Turning to the overall study: Across visits V03 through V10, patients got a total of eight vaccinations, given in weeks 1, 3, 5, 7, 11, 15, 19 and 23. Before enrollment, patients had received standard therapy of radiotherapy alone, temozolomide alone, or radiochemotherapy with temozolomide; most received the combination. Of the roughly 32 treated patients, around 62% were male and approximately 40% were female, and a mean age of 40.4 years was recorded. Peripheral blood was collected at six visits: V03 (baseline), V05, V07, V10, V12 and V13. For exploratory analyses, longitudinal TCRB deep sequencing was carried out in roughly 25 treated patients wherever samples were available. Vaccination was initiated 4-6 weeks after radiotherapy alone, or concurrently with temozolomide cycles in the chemotherapy-containing groups. Results the study describes overall, beyond this receptor: Changes in the top peripheral T cell clonotypes picked up by TCRB sequencing did not appear to be linked to pseudoprogression. PBMC samples for TCRB deep sequencing were selected based on availability. It was noted by the authors that analyses of patient blood samples could not be reproduced owing to sample limitations. Vaccine-induced immune responses across multiple MHC alleles were detected in about 93% of patients.

Regarding this clone: Its cognate antigen has yet to be identified. No much larger clone is present one base from it, and per-base qualities are unavailable.

The time point label on this specimen signifies: week 5, during vaccination. Each vaccine dose was 300 ug of a 20-mer mutant IDH1 peptide in Montanide, given subcutaneously with topical imiquimod. All donors had newly diagnosed IDH1-mutant astrocytomas of WHO grade 3 or 4 that showed loss of nuclear ATRX. The samples were drawn from NOA16, a multicentre, single-arm, open-label phase I trial in Germany that tested a mutant IDH1 peptide vaccine in humans for the first time. The DNeasy Blood and Tissue Kit was used to extract genomic DNA from EDTA blood for TCRB sequencing. Library creation used the immunoSEQ multiplex PCR assay. The hsTCRB Kit was used according to the manufacturer's protocol to amplify rearranged TCR beta chain sequences. TCRB libraries were sequenced on an Illumina MiSeq. The published analysis was carried out like this. The kit vendor's proprietary platform handled demultiplexing, trimming and gene mapping. Drawn from immuneACCESS, this table holds only the in-frame rearrangements with V and J called that TCRdb kept. Clones are partly lost; checked studies trace under half to an unresolved V gene and leave the rest unexplained. V, J and clone size are those of that table, while D and trimming were read from the DNA. The sample table contains more than 10,000 clones; only one count was recorded for about nine tenths of them. The biggest ten clones account for 5.9% of the sample.

CDR1 and CDR2 were assigned from the germline V gene as KGHSH and LQKENI. V is cut by 6 bases and J by 8 bases, and the space between the germline ends is 10 bases. The cysteine opens and the phenylalanine closes a CDR3 of 11 amino acids. CDR3 DNA only is kept here, 33 bases in frame from base 1. The chain was built from TRBV18 and TRBJ1-2, with no confident D gene call. The clonotype comes from a woman aged 40 to 55 with glioma. Some clones in this sample may be carry-over from other donors' samples. The sequencing here drew on PBMCs, taken from a glioma patient whose treatment included an IDH1 peptide vaccine. The DNA reads as follows: TGTGCCAGCTCTTCCGGTAGGGGCTACACCTTC. This gives the protein CASSSGRGYTF.